These 9 T cell receptor beta chains were all obtained from the same sample, sequenced in a study of T cell responses to AZD1222 COVID-19 vaccine. Data came from immunoSEQ multiplex PCR; TCRdb stores just in-frame clones and leaves some out. The sample includes 100,000 to 110,000 clones, around 87% of them seen just once. The sample was peripheral blood, taken on day 0 of MenACWY control vaccination. The receptors come from an adult in good health.

The rearrangement uses TRBV10-1 and TRBJ2-7; D may be TRBD1 or TRBD2 (5 bases each). Germline loops: CDR1 WNHNN, CDR2 SYGVQD (reference sequence). Trimming cost V 2 bases and J 0 bases, with 8 bases left between them. This CDR3 has 14 residues. The chain's CDR3 is CASSERGVSYEQYF. CDR3 nucleotide sequence: TGCGCCAGCAGTGAGAGGGGAGTCTCCTACGAGCAGTACTTC.

The V call is TRBV28, the J call TRBJ1-3; tentatively, D is TRBD1 (5 bases). CDR1 MDHEN and CDR2 SYDVKM come from the germline V gene. V was pared by 5 bases and J by 1 base, with 12 bases between. The CDR3 runs to 15 residues. This CDR3 is CASSRGSGSGNTIYF. The CDR3, as DNA: TGTGCCAGCAGTCGGGGTTCAGGGTCTGGAAACACCATATATTTT. Looking up the rest from reference TRBV28 and TRBJ1-3 gives the full variable domain: DVKVTQSSRYLVKRTGEKVFLECVQDMDHENMFWYRQDPGLGLRLIYFSYDVKMKEKGDIPEGYSVSREKKERFSLILESASTNQTSMYLCASSRGSGSGNTIYFGEGSWLTVV.

This clone was picked up one time. The rearrangement uses TRBV24-1 and TRBJ1-2; D is perhaps TRBD1 (5 bases). Germline CDR1 KGHDR, CDR2 SFDVKD. CDR3 length equals 13 residues. V was cut by 7 bases and J by 4 bases, with 12 bases left in between. Written as DNA, the CDR3 is TGTGCCACCAGCAAAACAGGCTTCTATGGCTACACCTTC. Its protein is CATSKTGFYGYTF.

The rearrangement uses TRBV7-2 and TRBJ2-1, with 9 positions matching TRBD1. CDR3 length equals 15 residues. In germline, CDR1 is SGHTA, CDR2 FQGNSA. V lost 5 bases and J lost 3; bases outside the gene matches: 5. CDR3 residues: CASSQTGGDYNEQFF. The CDR3 DNA is TGTGCCAGCAGCCAGACAGGGGGGGACTACAATGAGCAGTTCTTC. The whole variable domain, remainder taken from reference TRBV7-2 and TRBJ2-1, is GAGVSQSPSNKVTEKGKDVELRCDPISGHTALYWYRQSLGQGLEFLIYFQGNSAPDKSGLPSDRFSAERTGGSVSTLTIQRTQQEDSAVYLCASSQTGGDYNEQFFGPGTRLTVL.

This clone was seen a handful of times. The V gene is TRBV11-2, the J gene TRBJ2-7; possibly TRBD1 or TRBD2 for D (5 bases each). The germline gives CDR1 SGHAT, CDR2 FQNNGV. Trimming took 4 bases from V and 5 from J, leaving 18 bases between them. There are 15 residues in the CDR3. CDR3 protein: CASSSGTAPGHEQYF. As DNA, the CDR3 is TGTGCCAGCAGCTCCGGGACGGCTCCGGGACACGAGCAGTACTTC.

The rearrangement links TRBV19 to TRBJ2-2, with D perhaps matching TRBD2 (5 bases). CDR3 length: 15 residues. The germline V gene encodes CDR1 LNHDA and CDR2 SQIVND (reference sequence). Trimming took off 5 bases at V and 0 bases at J, with 10 bases between the two ends. CDR3 in amino acids: CASSPRRTNTGELFF. In nucleotides, the CDR3 is TGTGCCAGTAGTCCTCGGAGGACGAACACCGGGGAGCTGTTTTTT.

The chain links TRBV7-2 to TRBJ1-6, with TRBD1 as a possible D gene (5 bases). The CDR3 is 17 amino acids. Trimming took off 5 bases at V and 4 bases at J, with 18 bases between the two ends. Germline loops: CDR1 SGHTA, CDR2 FQGNSA. The CDR3 DNA sequence: TGTGCCAGCAGCATAGGGGTTCAGGCAATATATAATTCACCCCTCCACTTT. It is translated as CASSIGVQAIYNSPLHF.

The chain uses TRBV6-1 and TRBJ2-1, with D possibly TRBD1 on 6 matching bases. The CDR3 totals 13 residues. Per germline, CDR1 MNHNS and CDR2 SASEGT. V was trimmed by 3 bases and J by 13 bases, leaving 16 bases between them. This CDR3 is CASSDARQAGQFF. The CDR3 DNA follows: TGTGCCAGCAGTGATGCGAGACAGGCTGGTCAGTTCTTC.

The V and J genes are TRBV29-1 and TRBJ2-3; 9 nucleotides align to TRBD2. CDR3 length equals 14 residues. Germline V gene data show CDR1 as SQVTM and CDR2 as ANQGSEA. Trimming removed 5 bases from V and 4 bases from J; junction bases left unmatched: 7. CDR3 loop: CSVRPSGTSDTQYF. CDR3 nucleotides: TGCAGCGTTAGGCCTAGCGGGACCTCAGATACGCAGTATTTT.